Listed below are T cell receptor beta chains from one sample, sequenced in a study of PD-1 blockade in classical Hodgkin lymphoma. Libraries were prepared by immunoSEQ multiplex PCR; TCRdb keeps only in-frame clonotypes and omits some of them. The sample includes 13,000 or so clones, roughly 76% seen only once; the top ten take 25%. The sample consisted of peripheral blood mononuclear cells (PBMCs), taken at baseline. These receptor sequences come from a human donor with classical Hodgkin lymphoma. Both conserved end residues are part of each CDR3. D genes are given only for firm matches. Clone sizes are given selectively: once, few, many, or a class where the clone is expanded.

v_call	clone_size	d_call	j_call	cdr3_nt	cdr3_aa
TRBV11-2	.	TRBD1	TRBJ2-1	TGTGCCAGCAGCCCCGGACAGGGTGGCGAGCAGTTCTTC	CASSPGQGGEQFF
TRBV27	few	.	TRBJ2-3	TGTGCCAGCAGTTCGACGGGGGATACGCAGTATTTT	CASSSTGDTQYF
TRBV12-5	.	TRBD2	TRBJ2-7	TGTGCTAGTGGTTTTCAACTGGGACTAGGCACCTCCTACGAGCAGTACTTC	CASGFQLGLGTSYEQYF
TRBV5-1	.	TRBD2	TRBJ2-1	TGCGCCAGCAGCTTAACTAGCGGGAGTAATGAGCAGTTCTTC	CASSLTSGSNEQFF
TRBV7-9	once	TRBD2	TRBJ2-2	TGTGCCAGCAGCTCCGAGGGCGGGAGCAGGATCCCCGGGGAGCTGTTTTTT	CASSSEGGSRIPGELFF
TRBV7-3	.	TRBD2	TRBJ2-1	TGTGCCAGCAGCTTAGCGGGAGGACCAGGGAGTGAGCAGTTCTTC	CASSLAGGPGSEQFF
TRBV7-9	.	TRBD2	TRBJ2-1	TGTGCCAGCAGCTCTAGCGGGAGGGCATCCTACAATGAGCAGTTCTTC	CASSSSGRASYNEQFF
TRBV2	.	.	TRBJ2-1	TGTGCCAGCAGGGACACCGGGACTGGAATTTCGGATGAGCAGTTCTTC	CASRDTGTGISDEQFF
TRBV6-6	.	.	TRBJ2-2	TGTGCCAGCAGTAGAACCGGGGCCGCAGGGGAGCTGTTTTTT	CASSRTGAAGELFF
TRBV19	once	.	TRBJ1-4	TGTGCCAGTAGTAACTGGGCAGCAAATGAAAAACTGTTTTTT	CASSNWAANEKLFF
TRBV5-1	.	.	TRBJ2-2	TGCGCCAGCAGCTTGGGGCTAGCGTTCGGCGGGGAGCTGTTTTTT	CASSLGLAFGGELFF
TRBV27	.	TRBD2	TRBJ2-5	TGTGCCAGCGCAAAGTCGGCCGGACTAGCGGTCCAAGAGACCCAGTACTTC	CASAKSAGLAVQETQYF
TRBV27	.	TRBD1	TRBJ2-4	TGTACAACAGGGGGCGCGGCCAAAAACATTCAGTACTTC	CTTGGAAKNIQYF
TRBV5-1	once	.	TRBJ1-3	TGCGCCAGCAGCTTGACAGGGACCTCTGGAAACACCATATATTTT	CASSLTGTSGNTIYF
TRBV29-1	.	.	TRBJ2-2	TGCAGCGTCATACAGGGTTCTGGCGGGGAGCTGTTTTTT	CSVIQGSGGELFF
TRBV14	.	.	TRBJ2-1	TGTGCCAGCAGCCAAGAGCGGGAATTCTACAATGAGCAGTTCTTC	CASSQEREFYNEQFF
TRBV4-1	medium-sized	.	TRBJ2-4	TGCGCCAGCAGCCAAGTCTACGGGGGCATTCAGTACTTC	CASSQVYGGIQYF
TRBV6-6	.	.	TRBJ1-2	TGTGCCAGCAGCGATCCAGGGGATCGGGTCGGTCTAGGCTACACCTTC	CASSDPGDRVGLGYTF
TRBV12-1	.	.	TRBJ2-6	TGTGCCAGCAGCCAAGGAACTGTAGGACAAAGTCGGGCCAACGTCCTGACTTTC	CASSQGTVGQSRANVLTF
TRBV28	.	TRBD1	TRBJ1-5	TGTGCCAGCAGTCGGGGACAGGGGGTCTATCAGCCCCAGCATTTT	CASSRGQGVYQPQHF
TRBV28	.	TRBD1	TRBJ2-7	TGTGCCAGCAGTTCCGACAGGGAGAGGGTCTACGAGCAGTACTTC	CASSSDRERVYEQYF
TRBV11-2	.	.	TRBJ2-2	TGTGCCAGCAGCTTAACGGACACCGGGGAGCTGTTTTTT	CASSLTDTGELFF
TRBV2	.	.	TRBJ2-1	TGTGCCAGCAGTGAAGTTTCGCTCGGTGAGCAGTTCTTC	CASSEVSLGEQFF
TRBV6-5	.	.	TRBJ1-5	TGTGCCAGCAGTTCAGGTAGCAATCAGCCCCAGCATTTT	CASSSGSNQPQHF
TRBV6-1	once	.	TRBJ2-3	TGTGCCAGCACCCCCTATCCTAGCACAGATACGCAGTATTTT	CASTPYPSTDTQYF
TRBV7-3	.	.	TRBJ1-3	TGTGCCAGCAGCCAACAGAGCAACTCTGGAAACACCATATATTTT	CASSQQSNSGNTIYF
TRBV19	.	.	TRBJ1-5	TGTGCCAGTAGTATAGATGGTTTCCAGCCCCAGCATTTT	CASSIDGFQPQHF
TRBV9	.	.	TRBJ2-1	TGTGCCAGCAGCAAGACTGGGTACTCTGGCAATGATGAGCAGTTCTTC	CASSKTGYSGNDEQFF
TRBV2	.	.	TRBJ2-1	TGTGCCAGCAGTGAACCTACGGGGAGCGGTGAGCAGTTCTTC	CASSEPTGSGEQFF
TRBV30	once	TRBD2	TRBJ2-1	TGTGCCTGGAGTGTACCCTTTAGCGGGAGGGCCTCTTACAATGAGCAGTTCTTC	CAWSVPFSGRASYNEQFF